One T cell receptor beta chain is described in this entry. The CDR3 length is 17 residues. J lost 3 bases, V lost 4 bases, and 10 bases had no gene match. Per germline, CDR1 LGHDT and CDR2 YNNKEL (reference sequence). In the original processing: Amplification of reference gene primers was used by the study to estimate nucleated cell counts. The repertoire was sequenced with immunoSEQ multiplex PCR; TCRdb's copy has only in-frame clones and lacks some. That table gives V, J and clone size, and the DNA gave D and trimming. Of 230,000 or so clones listed, 85% to 90% were seen once; the top ten hold around 4.6%. The sample comes from a study of blood T cell repertoires in COVID-19. The wider study: Some COVID-19 samples were acute and others convalescent; all came from the United States, Italy and Spain. The cDNA or gDNA used as material had been derived from T cells, B-cell-depleted T cells, or PBMCs.

The sample taken for sequencing was peripheral blood. The J gene is TRBJ2-7, the V gene TRBV3-1 (or the pseudogene TRBV3-2); 12 bases are a match to TRBD2. The sequence was collected from a woman aged 40 to 49 who had recovered from COVID-19. The DNA of the CDR3 is TGTGCCAGCAGCCGAGGGCGACTAGCGGGAGTTAACTACGAGCAGTACGTC. Amino acids: CASSRGRLAGVNYEQYV.